These 18 T cell receptor beta chains share one sample of origin, sequenced in a study of cytomegalovirus exposure and HLA in healthy donors. Researchers ran the PCR with 60 Vbeta and 13 Jbeta primers. Profiled with immunoSEQ multiplex PCR; TCRdb holds only in-frame clones, not every one. The sample holds 100,000 to 150,000 clones, 80% seen once. Source material: PBMCs. These receptors were collected from a male donor in good health and CMV-seronegative.

This clone came up once. The V gene is TRBV7-2, the J gene TRBJ2-5; TRBD2 agrees at 8 bases. From germline, CDR1 is SGHTA and CDR2 FQGNSA. The CDR3 is made up of 14 amino acids. V dropped 3 bases and J dropped 2; count of bases not matched to a gene: 2. The CDR3 loop is CASSFGGAQETQYF. DNA of the CDR3: TGTGCCAGCAGCTTCGGGGGGGCACAAGAGACCCAGTACTTC. Together with reference TRBV7-2 and TRBJ2-5, the CDR3 gives the full variable domain: GAGVSQSPSNKVTEKGKDVELRCDPISGHTALYWYRQSLGQGLEFLIYFQGNSAPDKSGLPSDRFSAERTGGSVSTLTIQRTQQEDSAVYLCASSFGGAQETQYFGPGTRLLVL.

CDR3 in amino acids: CASSIVGTDTQYF. For the CDR3, the DNA is TGTGCCAGCTCAATAGTCGGCACAGATACGCAGTATTTT. This chain joins TRBV18 and TRBJ2-3; D call uncertain. The ends were cut back, 5 bases at V and 1 base at J, with 7 bases in the middle. The CDR3 contains 13 residues. CDR1 KGHSH and CDR2 LQKENI come from the germline V gene.

In this sample, this clone turned up a few times. V usage is TRBV30 and J usage is TRBJ2-7; 7 bases map to TRBD2. There are 14 residues in the CDR3. V lost 2 bases and J lost 1; bases outside the gene matches: 5. Germline CDR1 GTSNPN, CDR2 SVGIG (reference sequence). Here the CDR3 reads CAWSLGGGSYEQYF. CDR3 DNA sequence: TGTGCCTGGAGTCTGGGGGGGGGATCCTACGAGCAGTACTTC.

The V and J genes are TRBV7-9 and TRBJ1-2; maybe TRBD1 (5 bases). Germline CDR1 is SEHNR and CDR2 is FQNEAQ (reference sequence). The CDR3 consists of 14 residues. V lost 7 bases, J lost 2 bases, and 14 bases lay in between. CDR3 sequence (DNA): TGTGCCAGCACCTCTCTGGGGCGGAACTATGGCTACACCTTC. It codes for CASTSLGRNYGYTF.

This chain uses TRBV14 with TRBJ2-1; 8 positions agree with TRBD1. This CDR3 region has 17 residues. V shed 5 bases and J 7 bases; nucleotides not matched to a gene: 16. The V gene's germline CDR1 is SGHDN and CDR2 FVKESK. DNA for the CDR3: TGTGCCAGCAGCGACAGGTTCGGACAGGGAATTTCGAATGAGCAGTTCTTC. Translated, it gives CASSDRFGQGISNEQFF.

V usage is TRBV7-2 and J usage is TRBJ1-1, with a possible D match to TRBD1 (6 bases). This CDR3 has 13 amino acids. CDR1 is SGHTA, CDR2 FQGNSA, per germline. V gave up 1 base and J gave up 3 bases, with 6 bases separating them. The CDR3 protein is CASSLEGDTEAFF. The DNA for the CDR3 is TGTGCCAGCAGCTTAGAGGGGGACACTGAAGCTTTCTTT.

The chain uses TRBV30 and TRBJ1-4; 10 bases match TRBD1. The CDR3 is 13 residues long. Trimming took 5 bases from V and 7 from J; bases not matched to a gene: 4. Per germline, CDR1 GTSNPN and CDR2 SVGIG (reference sequence). Written as DNA, the CDR3 is TGTGCCTGGGGCCGGGACAGGGGTGAAAAACTGTTTTTT. Its protein is CAWGRDRGEKLFF.

This clone was seen once. The gene calls are TRBV6-5 and TRBJ2-7, with D tentatively TRBD1 (5 bases). V was cut by 1 base and J by 3 bases, with 13 bases left in between. CDR1 MNHEY and CDR2 SVGAGI come from the germline V gene. The CDR3 sequence is 15 residues long. CDR3 sequence (DNA): TGTGCCAGCAGTTACTTTCCTTCGACAGACTACGAGCAGTACTTC. It encodes CASSYFPSTDYEQYF.

The chain employs TRBV7-9 and TRBJ2-4; D is possibly TRBD2 (6 bases). V shed 3 bases and J shed 12 bases, with 12 bases lying between them. The length of the CDR3 is 12 residues. Germline values: CDR1 SEHNR, CDR2 FQNEAQ (reference sequence). The CDR3 sequence is CASSFAEGSQYF. In DNA, the CDR3 is TGTGCCAGCAGCTTTGCGGAGGGCAGTCAGTACTTC.

The genes are TRBV7-9 and TRBJ2-1, with 9 bases identical to TRBD1. The CDR3 sequence is 14 residues long. Losses at the gene ends were 4 bases for V and 8 bases for J; bases not matched to a gene: 6. CDR1 is SEHNR and CDR2 is FQNEAQ in the germline V gene (reference sequence). The CDR3 DNA reads as TGTGCCAGCAGCTGGGGACAGGGAGGCGATGAGCAGTTCTTC. This translates into CASSWGQGGDEQFF.

Of note for this clone: Relative to the germline gene, one junction end is altered; a read error may explain this. The chain combines TRBV7-9 with TRBJ1-6; 9 bases are shared with TRBD1. In germline, CDR1 is SEHNR, CDR2 FQNEAQ (reference sequence). The CDR3 totals 14 residues. DNA of the CDR3: TGTTCCAGCAGCGACGGACAGGGGAATTCACCCCTCCACTTT. Its translation: CSSSDGQGNSPLHF.

The rearrangement joins TRBV30 to TRBJ1-1, with a possible D match to TRBD1 (6 bases). The germline CDR1 and CDR2 sequences are GTSNPN and SVGIG (reference sequence). This CDR3 has 11 amino acids. Trimming left V 1 base short and J 9 bases short, with 9 bases between. The CDR3 sequence: CAWSGGGKAFF. The DNA of the CDR3 is TGTGCCTGGAGTGGAGGGGGAAAAGCTTTCTTT.

This chain links TRBV27 with TRBJ2-7; 8 nucleotides agree with TRBD1. Germline CDR1 MNHEY, CDR2 SMNVEV (reference sequence). The CDR3 is 12 residues long. V lost 5 bases, J lost 6 bases, and 3 bases stayed unmatched. CDR3 residues: CASSIRGREQYF. In DNA form, the CDR3 reads TGTGCCAGCAGTATCAGGGGGCGCGAGCAGTACTTC.

The gene calls are TRBV5-8 and TRBJ1-6, with TRBD1 identical over 8 bases. CDR3 length: 16 amino acids. V trimming: 0 bases; J trimming: 7 bases; junction bases outside the gene matches: 6. The germline V gene has CDR1 SGHTS and CDR2 YDEGEE. The CDR3 region is CASSLGQGRWNSPLHF. CDR3 nucleotides: TGTGCCAGCAGCTTGGGACAGGGGAGATGGAATTCACCCCTCCACTTT.

The J gene is TRBJ1-6, the V gene TRBV19; no definite D call. V was clipped by 6 bases and J by 10 bases, with 16 bases between them. Germline V gene sequence: CDR1 LNHDA, CDR2 SQIVND (reference sequence). The CDR3 runs 14 residues. CDR3 nucleotides: TGTGCCAGTAGGAGCATTGAAGTCGGGTCACCCCTCCACTTT. Translation gives CASRSIEVGSPLHF.

Only one count was recorded for this clone. The rearrangement joins TRBV20-1 to TRBJ1-4; D remains unclear. In germline, CDR1 is DFQATT, CDR2 SNEGSKA (reference sequence). The CDR3 extends over 11 amino acids. V gave up 3 bases and J gave up 8 bases, with 7 bases separating them. CDR3 sequence (DNA): TGCAGTGCTAGGACTGAGGAAAAACTGTTTTTT. Translated: CSARTEEKLFF.

The genes are TRBV15 and TRBJ2-3; 13 bases line up with TRBD2. The CDR3 runs 17 residues. With 4 bases clipped from V and 7 bases from J, the junction kept 11 bases outside the gene matches. Germline assignment: CDR1 LNHNV and CDR2 YYDKDF (reference sequence). The CDR3 protein is CATSTTTSGRAANTQYF. The CDR3 DNA is TGTGCCACCAGCACCACAACTAGCGGGAGGGCGGCCAATACGCAGTATTTT.

The CDR3 region is CASSSGDRSNYGYTF. The CDR3 nucleotides read TGTGCCAGCAGCTCGGGGGACAGGAGTAACTATGGCTACACCTTC. The chain uses TRBV5-4 and TRBJ1-2, with 8 bases identical to TRBD1. The CDR3 totals 15 residues. V shed 3 bases, J shed 1 base, and the junction held 5 bases outside the gene matches. Germline values: CDR1 SGHNT, CDR2 YYREEE (reference sequence).